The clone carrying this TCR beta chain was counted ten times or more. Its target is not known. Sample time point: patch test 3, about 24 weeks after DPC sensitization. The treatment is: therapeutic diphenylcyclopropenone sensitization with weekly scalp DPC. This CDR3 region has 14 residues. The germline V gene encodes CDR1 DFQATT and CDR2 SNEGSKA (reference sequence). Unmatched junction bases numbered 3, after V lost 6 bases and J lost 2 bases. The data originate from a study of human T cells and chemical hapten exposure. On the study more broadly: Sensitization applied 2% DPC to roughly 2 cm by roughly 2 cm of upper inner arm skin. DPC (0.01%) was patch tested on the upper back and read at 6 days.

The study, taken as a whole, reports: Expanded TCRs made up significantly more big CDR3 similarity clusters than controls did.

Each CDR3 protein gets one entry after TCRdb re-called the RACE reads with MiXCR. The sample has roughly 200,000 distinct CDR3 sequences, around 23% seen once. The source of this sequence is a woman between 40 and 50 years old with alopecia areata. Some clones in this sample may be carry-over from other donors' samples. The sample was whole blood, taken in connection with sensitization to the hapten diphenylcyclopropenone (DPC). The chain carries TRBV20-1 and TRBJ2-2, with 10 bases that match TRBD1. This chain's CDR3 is CSARDRGNTGELFF. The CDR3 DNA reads TGCAGTGCGCGGGACAGGGGAAACACCGGGGAGCTGTTTTTT.